The rows below give T cell receptor beta chains drawn from one sample of a study of tumor-infiltrating lymphocytes in oesophageal squamous cell carcinoma. MiXCR was run by TCRdb on the PCR reads, yielding one entry per CDR3 protein. The table records just under 20,000 distinct CDR3 sequences, approximately 39% of them present only once. Sequencing was done on a sample of normal esophageal tissue next to the tumor. Every receptor here comes from a male donor with esophageal squamous cell carcinoma. The conserved cysteine and the conserved F or W are not part of the CDR3 here. Each record gives: V gene, clone size, CDR3 protein. Clone size is shown for a subset of rows, as once, few, many or a class of expanded clone.

V: TRBV10-1
size: many
CDR3: ASSETYNEQY

V: TRBV6-1
size: many
CDR3: ASGGLESYNEQF

V: TRBV7-6
size: -
CDR3: ASSLAHRGWETQY

V: TRBV11-3
size: many
CDR3: ASSFNTVYTSSYEQY

V: TRBV12-3/TRBV12-4
size: few
CDR3: ASTQGRTAQETQY

V: TRBV7-6
size: -
CDR3: ASSAAVSNQPQH

V: TRBV29-1
size: -
CDR3: SVEGRSWEDTQY

V: TRBV6-1
size: many
CDR3: ASSELQSSYNSPLH

V: TRBV7-6
size: -
CDR3: ASSLSGETDTQY

V: TRBV6-1
size: many
CDR3: ASSRTENTEAF

V: TRBV5-1
size: many
CDR3: ASSWTSGPTDTQY

V: TRBV7-2
size: few
CDR3: ASSFGGQGLNTEAF

V: TRBV5-1
size: many
CDR3: ASSLMDLDNEQF

V: TRBV27
size: many
CDR3: ASSVDLPNRVETQY

V: TRBV27
size: -
CDR3: ASRGQGWSDTQY

V: TRBV7-3
size: medium-sized
CDR3: ASSLIGVNTGELF

V: TRBV18
size: many
CDR3: ASSPSDAPGELF

V: TRBV28
size: many
CDR3: ASSSSGLAVEQY

V: TRBV7-2
size: -
CDR3: ASSQGLAGGLDTQY

V: TRBV5-1
size: many
CDR3: ASSRELPTYNEQF

V: TRBV11-3
size: medium-sized
CDR3: ASRPGLAEYNEQF

V: TRBV6-8
size: -
CDR3: ASSHLAGTHEQY

V: TRBV7-2
size: many
CDR3: ATRVGNQPQH

V: TRBV7-3
size: -
CDR3: ASSLTAAPSYEQY

V: TRBV28
size: -
CDR3: ASSSGRGFGYEQY

V: TRBV7-2
size: many
CDR3: ASSPGTTQY

V: TRBV10-2
size: -
CDR3: ASSEVFLTSRGIREQF

V: TRBV11-2
size: -
CDR3: ASSSSQGFGETQY

V: TRBV27
size: -
CDR3: ASTKTGGYGEAF

V: TRBV12-3/TRBV12-4
size: -
CDR3: ASTSPYSRRGDEQF

V: TRBV7-6
size: -
CDR3: ASSLLAGRSQETQY

V: TRBV7-3
size: -
CDR3: ASSLQGHSTDMQY

V: TRBV12-5
size: once
CDR3: ASGLMTAGGRGVGKNIQY

V: TRBV7-4
size: -
CDR3: ASSFRLSGANVLT

V: TRBV18
size: -
CDR3: ASSPPHTGDTEAF

V: TRBV14
size: many
CDR3: ASSQDLGNEQF

V: TRBV7-9
size: -
CDR3: ASSLAPSLMGTSGVIHNEQF

V: TRBV28
size: -
CDR3: ASSPRTAGTAQHYEQY

V: TRBV7-2
size: -
CDR3: ASSAWKGINEQF

V: TRBV11-2
size: once
CDR3: ASSLRGGGLQPQH

V: TRBV11-2
size: -
CDR3: ASSYGTGVETQY

V: TRBV11-3
size: medium-sized
CDR3: ASSLRNSETALD

V: TRBV10-1
size: -
CDR3: ASSESTTG

V: TRBV7-9
size: medium-sized
CDR3: ASSFGGNTDTQY

V: TRBV19
size: many
CDR3: ASSTVLAQRTDTQY

V: TRBV28
size: many
CDR3: ASLLGNTGELF

V: TRBV7-3
size: -
CDR3: ASSSGVAGVDTQY

V: TRBV4-3
size: -
CDR3: ASSQDTAGGNEQY

V: TRBV5-5
size: -
CDR3: ASSWTGGDQPQH

V: TRBV7-2
size: -
CDR3: ASSYPGGTGDGETQY

V: TRBV28
size: medium-sized
CDR3: ASSATSGLRDEQF

V: TRBV7-6
size: few
CDR3: ASSQTSGRLNEQF

V: TRBV12-3/TRBV12-4
size: medium-sized
CDR3: ASSYIGGANVLT

V: TRBV5-4
size: few
CDR3: AYKSPGPTRDSPLH